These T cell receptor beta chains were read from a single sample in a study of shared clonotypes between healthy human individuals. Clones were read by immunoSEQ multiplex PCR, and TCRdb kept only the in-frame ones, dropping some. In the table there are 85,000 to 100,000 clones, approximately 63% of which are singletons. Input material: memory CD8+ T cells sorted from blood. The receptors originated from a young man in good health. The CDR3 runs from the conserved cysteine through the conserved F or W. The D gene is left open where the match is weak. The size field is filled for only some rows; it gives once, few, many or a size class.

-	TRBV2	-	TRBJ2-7	CASSPSYEQYF	TGTGCCAGCAGCCCATCCTACGAGCAGTACTTC
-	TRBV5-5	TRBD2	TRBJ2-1	CASSLFPGLAGVENRNEQFF	TGTGCCAGCAGCCTATTTCCGGGACTAGCGGGAGTTGAAAACCGCAATGAGCAGTTCTTC
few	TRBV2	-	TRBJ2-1	CASSGQASYNEQFF	TGTGCCAGCAGTGGACAGGCTTCCTACAATGAGCAGTTCTTC
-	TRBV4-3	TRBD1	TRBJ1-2	CASSQGPDRVDGYTF	TGCGCCAGCAGCCAAGGCCCTGACAGGGTCGATGGCTACACCTTC
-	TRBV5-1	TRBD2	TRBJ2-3	CASSLPRTSGRSTDTQYF	TGCGCCAGCAGCTTGCCCCGGACTAGCGGGAGATCCACAGATACGCAGTATTTT
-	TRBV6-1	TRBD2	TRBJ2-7	CASRTTSGWEQYF	TGTGCCAGCAGAACGACTAGCGGTTGGGAGCAGTACTTC
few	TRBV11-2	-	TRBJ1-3	CASSHRAPSGNTIYF	TGTGCCAGCAGCCACCGGGCCCCCTCTGGAAACACCATATATTTT
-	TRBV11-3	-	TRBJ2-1	CASSPSGESYNEQFF	TGTGCCAGCAGCCCATCAGGGGAATCCTACAATGAGCAGTTCTTC
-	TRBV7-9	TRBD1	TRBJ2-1	CASSFTGGGYNEQFF	TGTGCCAGCAGCTTTACAGGGGGCGGCTACAATGAGCAGTTCTTC
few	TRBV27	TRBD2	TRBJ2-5	CASSLIGLADTQETQYF	TGTGCCAGCAGTCTAATCGGACTAGCGGATACCCAAGAGACCCAGTACTTC
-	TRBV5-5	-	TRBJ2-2	CASSLTGSGELFF	TGTGCCAGCAGCTTGACAGGATCCGGGGAGCTGTTTTTT
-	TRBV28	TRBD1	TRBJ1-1	CASREQGAPMSEAFF	TGTGCCAGCAGGGAGCAGGGGGCGCCTATGTCTGAAGCTTTCTTT
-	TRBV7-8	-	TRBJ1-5	CASSVQNNQPQHF	TGTGCCAGCAGTGTTCAGAATAATCAGCCCCAGCATTTT
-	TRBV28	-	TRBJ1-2	CASSPVLIYGYTF	TGTGCCAGCAGCCCAGTCCTCATCTATGGCTACACCTTC
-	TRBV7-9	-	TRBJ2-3	CASSLVVSGSDTQYF	TGTGCCAGCAGCTTAGTTGTGTCCGGGTCAGATACGCAGTATTTT
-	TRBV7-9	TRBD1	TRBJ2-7	CASSLEGDSSYEQYF	TGTGCCAGCAGCTTAGAGGGGGACAGCTCCTACGAGCAGTACTTC
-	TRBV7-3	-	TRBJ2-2	CASSLSWKGVGAGELFF	TGTGCCAGCAGCCTCTCCTGGAAGGGAGTTGGGGCCGGGGAGCTGTTTTTT
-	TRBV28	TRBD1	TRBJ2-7	CASRKPGQGPYEQYF	TGTGCCAGCAGAAAACCGGGACAGGGACCCTACGAGCAGTACTTC
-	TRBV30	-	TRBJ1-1	CAWSISVQGVSEAFF	-
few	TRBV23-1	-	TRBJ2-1	CASSPKDSVYNEQFF	TGCGCCAGCAGTCCTAAGGACAGTGTGTACAATGAGCAGTTCTTC
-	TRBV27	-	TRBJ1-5	CASSLGRSNQPQHF	TGTGCCAGCAGTTTAGGGCGCAGCAATCAGCCCCAGCATTTT
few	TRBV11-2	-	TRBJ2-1	CASSLYRGGYEQFF	TGTGCCAGCAGCTTATACAGGGGAGGCTATGAGCAGTTCTTC
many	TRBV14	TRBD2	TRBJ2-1	CASSQVFLAGEVEQFF	TGTGCCAGCAGCCAAGTATTCCTAGCGGGAGAGGTTGAGCAGTTCTTC
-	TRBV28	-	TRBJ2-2	CASSPLRGAPTGELFF	TGTGCCAGCAGTCCCCTCCGGGGGGCGCCCACCGGGGAGCTGTTTTTT
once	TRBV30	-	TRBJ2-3	CAWTVGTSTDTQYF	TGTGCCTGGACGGTGGGTACTAGCACAGATACGCAGTATTTT
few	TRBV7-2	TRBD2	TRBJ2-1	CASSAGTSSYNEQFF	TGTGCCAGCAGTGCCGGGACTAGTTCCTACAATGAGCAGTTCTTC
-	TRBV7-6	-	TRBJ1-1	CASSVSWNTEAFF	TGTGCCAGCAGCGTCTCCTGGAACACTGAAGCTTTCTTT
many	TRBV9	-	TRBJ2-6	CASSSIGSGANVLTF	TGTGCCAGCAGCTCTATAGGGTCTGGGGCCAACGTCCTGACTTTC
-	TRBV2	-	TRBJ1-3	CATLPSGNTIYF	TGTGCCACCCTCCCATCTGGAAACACCATATATTTT
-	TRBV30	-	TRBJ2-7	CALGVYEQYF	TGTGCCTTGGGGGTCTACGAGCAGTACTTC
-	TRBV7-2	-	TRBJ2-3	CASSLRLQVTDTQYF	TGTGCCAGCAGCTTGCGGCTACAGGTCACAGATACGCAGTATTTT
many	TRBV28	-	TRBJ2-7	CASTRAAEQYF	TGTGCCAGCACCCGTGCAGCCGAGCAGTACTTC
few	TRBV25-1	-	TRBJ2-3	CASSWGGIHTDTQYF	TGTGCCAGCAGTTGGGGCGGGATCCACACAGATACGCAGTATTTT
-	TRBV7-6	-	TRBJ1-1	CASSLGSNMNTEAFF	TGTGCCAGCAGCTTAGGGAGCAACATGAACACTGAAGCTTTCTTT
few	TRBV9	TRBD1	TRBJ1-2	CASSGQGVVYGYTF	TGTGCCAGCAGCGGACAGGGGGTCGTCTATGGCTACACCTTC
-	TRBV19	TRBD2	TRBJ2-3	CASSTGLASTDTQYF	TGTGCCAGTAGTACCGGACTAGCGAGCACAGATACGCAGTATTTT
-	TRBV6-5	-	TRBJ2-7	CASSHQGNEQYF	TGTGCCAGCAGTCACCAGGGGAACGAGCAGTACTTC
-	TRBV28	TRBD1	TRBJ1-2	CATSPRQGTGRGYTF	TGTGCCACCTCCCCCCGGCAGGGGACAGGGAGAGGCTACACCTTC
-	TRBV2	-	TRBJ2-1	CASSERAVYEQFF	TGTGCCAGCAGTGAGAGGGCGGTCTATGAGCAGTTCTTC
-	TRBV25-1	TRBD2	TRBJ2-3	CASSPRTSGITDTQYF	TGTGCCAGCAGTCCCCGGACTAGCGGGATCACAGATACGCAGTATTTT
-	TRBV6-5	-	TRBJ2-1	CASSYSMNEQFF	TGTGCCAGCAGTTACTCGATGAATGAGCAGTTCTTC
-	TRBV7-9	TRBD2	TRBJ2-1	CASSLESRAGVNEQFF	TGTGCCAGCAGCTTAGAGTCAAGGGCGGGGGTTAATGAGCAGTTCTTC
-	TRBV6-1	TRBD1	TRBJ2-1	CASSEGTGGNEQFF	TGTGCCAGCAGTGAAGGAACAGGGGGCAATGAGCAGTTCTTC
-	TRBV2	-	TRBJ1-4	CASSEAERNNEKLFF	TGTGCCAGCAGTGAAGCCGAGAGGAATAATGAAAAACTGTTTTTT
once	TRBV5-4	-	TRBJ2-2	CASSLDPVIPTGELFF	TGTGCCAGCAGCTTGGATCCGGTAATACCCACCGGGGAGCTGTTTTTT
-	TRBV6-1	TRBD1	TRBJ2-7	CASRLRDSSYEQYF	TGTGCCAGCAGACTCCGGGACAGCTCCTACGAGCAGTACTTC
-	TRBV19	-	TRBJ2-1	CASSISGDRYNEQFF	TGTGCCAGTAGTATATCCGGGGACCGCTACAATGAGCAGTTCTTC
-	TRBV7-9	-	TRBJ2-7	CASSPGVSYEQYF	TGTGCCAGCAGCCCGGGGGTCTCCTACGAGCAGTACTTC
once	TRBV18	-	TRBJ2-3	CASSPSTDTQYF	TGTGCCAGCTCACCAAGCACAGATACGCAGTATTTT
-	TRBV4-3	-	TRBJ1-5	CASSQEPSTAQHF	TGCGCCAGCAGCCAAGAACCCAGCACGGCCCAGCATTTT
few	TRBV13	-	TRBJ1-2	CASSSDRAGGYTF	TGTGCCAGCAGCTCAGACCGTGCGGGTGGCTACACCTTC
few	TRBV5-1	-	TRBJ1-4	CASSLRPEGGNEKLFF	TGCGCCAGCAGCCTACGGCCTGAAGGGGGGAATGAAAAACTGTTTTTT